This T cell receptor beta chain was identified during a study of cytomegalovirus exposure and HLA in healthy donors. Study observations and caveats: The investigators catalogued some 150 TCR beta chains as cytomegalovirus-associated. A later analysis revealed that TCR association rates differed between HLA loci, peaking at DRB1 and bottoming out at HLA-C. Segments of the TCR beta V type were, in most cases, productive about 87% or about 30% of the time in an earlier analysis.

As regards this clone: Its antigen is not identified.

Amplification used 60 Vbeta primers and 13 Jbeta primers. Measured with immunoSEQ multiplex PCR; TCRdb has only the in-frame clones, and not every one. The sample lists about 200,000 clones, 82% seen once, with 6.5% in the top ten. The CDR3 covers 17 residues. The germline gives CDR1 MGHRA, CDR2 YSYEKL. Trimming took 3 bases from V and 0 from J, leaving 18 bases between them. The TCR originated in a woman between 45 and 60 years old in good health and CMV-seropositive. The sample comprised PBMCs. J is TRBJ2-7 and V is TRBV4-1; possible D gene TRBD1, 6 bases. CDR3 nucleotides: TGCGCCAGCAGCCATCCCCAAGGACAGAAGTCCTCCTACGAGCAGTACTTC. Amino acids: CASSHPQGQKSSYEQYF.